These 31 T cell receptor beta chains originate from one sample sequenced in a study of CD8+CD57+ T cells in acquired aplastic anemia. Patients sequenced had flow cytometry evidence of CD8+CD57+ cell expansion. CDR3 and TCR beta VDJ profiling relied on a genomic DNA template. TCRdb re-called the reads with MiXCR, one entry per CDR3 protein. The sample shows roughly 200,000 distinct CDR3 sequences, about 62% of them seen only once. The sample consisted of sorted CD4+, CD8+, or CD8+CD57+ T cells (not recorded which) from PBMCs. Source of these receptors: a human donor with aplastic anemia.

CDR3 DNA sequence: TGTGCCAGTAGTATCCAGGGAAAGACTGAAGCTTTCTTT. It translates to CASSIQGKTEAFF. This chain connects TRBV19 to TRBJ1-1; D is perhaps TRBD1 (5 bases). V was clipped by 3 bases and J by 5 bases, with 10 bases between them. The CDR3 sequence is 13 residues long. Germline-derived CDR1 and CDR2 are LNHDA and SQIVND (reference sequence).

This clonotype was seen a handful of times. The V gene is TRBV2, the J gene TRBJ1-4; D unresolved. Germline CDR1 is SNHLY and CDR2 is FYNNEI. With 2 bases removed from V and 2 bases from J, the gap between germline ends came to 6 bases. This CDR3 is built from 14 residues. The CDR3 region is CASSETRTNEKLFF. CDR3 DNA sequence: TGTGCCAGCAGTGAAACGCGTACTAATGAAAAACTGTTTTTT. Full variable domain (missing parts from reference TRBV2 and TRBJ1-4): EPEVTQTPSHQVTQMGQEVILRCVPISNHLYFYWYRQILGQKVEFLVSFYNNEISEKSEIFDDQFSVERPDGSNFTLKIRSTKLEDSAMYFCASSETRTNEKLFFGSGTQLSVL.

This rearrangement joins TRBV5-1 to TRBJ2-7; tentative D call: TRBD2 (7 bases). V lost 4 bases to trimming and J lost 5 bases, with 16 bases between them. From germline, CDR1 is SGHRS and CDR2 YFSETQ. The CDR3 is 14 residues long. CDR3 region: CASSPGPGGDEQYF. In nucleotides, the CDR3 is TGCGCCAGCAGCCCGGGACCGGGGGGCGACGAGCAGTACTTC. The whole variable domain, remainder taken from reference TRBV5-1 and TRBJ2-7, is KAGVTQTPRYLIKTRGQQVTLSCSPISGHRSVSWYQQTPGQGLQFLFEYFSETQRNKGNFPGRFSGRQFSNSRSEMNVSTLELGDSALYLCASSPGPGGDEQYFGPGTRLTVT.

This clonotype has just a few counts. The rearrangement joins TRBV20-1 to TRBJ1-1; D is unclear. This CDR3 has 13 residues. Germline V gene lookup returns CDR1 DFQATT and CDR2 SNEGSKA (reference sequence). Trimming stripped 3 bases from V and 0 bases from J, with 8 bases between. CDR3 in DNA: TGCAGTGCTAGCGGCAACATGAACACTGAAGCTTTCTTT. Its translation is CSASGNMNTEAFF.

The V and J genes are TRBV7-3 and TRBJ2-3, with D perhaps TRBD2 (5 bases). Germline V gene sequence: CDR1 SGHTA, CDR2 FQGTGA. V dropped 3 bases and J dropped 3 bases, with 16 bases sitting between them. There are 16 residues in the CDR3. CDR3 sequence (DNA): TGTGCCAGCAGCTTTAGGGTGTTGAGGGCGACAGATACGCAGTATTTT. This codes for CASSFRVLRATDTQYF.

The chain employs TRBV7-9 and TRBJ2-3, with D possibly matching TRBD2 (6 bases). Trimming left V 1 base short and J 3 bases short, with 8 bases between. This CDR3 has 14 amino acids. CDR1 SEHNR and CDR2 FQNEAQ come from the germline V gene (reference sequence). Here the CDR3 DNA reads TGTGCCAGCAGCTTAGGGGGGGTGACAGATACGCAGTATTTT. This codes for CASSLGGVTDTQYF.

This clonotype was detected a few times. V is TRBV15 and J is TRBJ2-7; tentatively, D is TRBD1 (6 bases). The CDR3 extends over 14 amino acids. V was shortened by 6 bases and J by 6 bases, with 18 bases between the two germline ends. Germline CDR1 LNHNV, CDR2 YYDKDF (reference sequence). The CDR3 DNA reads TGTGCCACCAGACCCGGGGCCCTGGACAGCGAGCAGTACTTC. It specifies CATRPGALDSEQYF.

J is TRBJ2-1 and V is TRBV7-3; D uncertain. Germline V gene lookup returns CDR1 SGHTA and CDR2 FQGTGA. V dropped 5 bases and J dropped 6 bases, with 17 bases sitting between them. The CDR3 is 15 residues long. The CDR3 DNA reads TGTGCCAGCAGCCTAGGGTGGGTGAGACGCAATGAGCAGTTCTTC. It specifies CASSLGWVRRNEQFF.

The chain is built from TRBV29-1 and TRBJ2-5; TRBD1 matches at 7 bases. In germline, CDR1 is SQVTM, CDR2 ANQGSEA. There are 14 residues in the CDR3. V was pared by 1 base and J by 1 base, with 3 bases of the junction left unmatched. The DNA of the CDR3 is TGCAGCGTTGAAGGGGGGACAGTCCAAGAGACCCAGTACTTC. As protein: CSVEGGTVQETQYF.

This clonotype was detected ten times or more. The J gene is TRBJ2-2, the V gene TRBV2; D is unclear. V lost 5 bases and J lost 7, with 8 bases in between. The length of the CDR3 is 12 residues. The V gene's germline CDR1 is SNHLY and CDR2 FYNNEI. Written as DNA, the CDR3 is TGTGCCAGCAGTTTCAAGGGCGGGGAGCTGTTTTTT. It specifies CASSFKGGELFF.

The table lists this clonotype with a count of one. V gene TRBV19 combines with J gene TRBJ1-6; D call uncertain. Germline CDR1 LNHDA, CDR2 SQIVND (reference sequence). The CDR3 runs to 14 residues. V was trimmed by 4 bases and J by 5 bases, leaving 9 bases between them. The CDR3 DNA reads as TGTGCCAGTAGTAGTGGACCCGATAATTCACCCCTCCACTTT. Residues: CASSSGPDNSPLHF.

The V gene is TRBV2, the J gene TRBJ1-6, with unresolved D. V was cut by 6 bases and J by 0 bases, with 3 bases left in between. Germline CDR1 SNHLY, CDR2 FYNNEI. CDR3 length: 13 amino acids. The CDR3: CASRSSYNSPLHF. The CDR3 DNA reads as TGTGCCAGCAGGAGCTCCTATAATTCACCCCTCCACTTT.

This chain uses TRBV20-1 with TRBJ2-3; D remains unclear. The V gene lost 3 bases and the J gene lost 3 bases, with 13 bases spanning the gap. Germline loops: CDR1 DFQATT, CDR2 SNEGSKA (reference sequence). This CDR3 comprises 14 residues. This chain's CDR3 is CSARWGVRTDTQYF. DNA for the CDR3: TGCAGTGCTAGGTGGGGTGTGAGGACAGATACGCAGTATTTT.

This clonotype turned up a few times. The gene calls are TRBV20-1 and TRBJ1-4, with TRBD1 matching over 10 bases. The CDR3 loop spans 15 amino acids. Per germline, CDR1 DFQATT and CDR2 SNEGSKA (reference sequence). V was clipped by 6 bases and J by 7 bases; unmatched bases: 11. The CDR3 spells CSAIDRGLTSEKLFF. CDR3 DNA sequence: TGCAGTGCGATCGACAGGGGGCTAACAAGTGAAAAACTGTTTTTT.

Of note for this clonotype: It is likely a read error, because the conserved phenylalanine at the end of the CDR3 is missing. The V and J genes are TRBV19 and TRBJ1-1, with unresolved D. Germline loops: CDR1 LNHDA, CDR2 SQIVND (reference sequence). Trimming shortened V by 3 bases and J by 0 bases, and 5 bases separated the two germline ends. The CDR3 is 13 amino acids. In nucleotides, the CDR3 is TGTGCCAGTAGTATCCGGGTGAACACTGAAGCTTTCTCT. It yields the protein CASSIRVNTEAFS.

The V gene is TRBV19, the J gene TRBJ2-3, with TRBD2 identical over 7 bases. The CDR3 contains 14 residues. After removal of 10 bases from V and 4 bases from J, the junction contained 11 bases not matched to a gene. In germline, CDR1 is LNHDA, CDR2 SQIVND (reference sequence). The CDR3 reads CATSWGGFADTQYF. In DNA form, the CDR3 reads TGTGCCACCTCCTGGGGGGGTTTCGCAGATACGCAGTATTTT.

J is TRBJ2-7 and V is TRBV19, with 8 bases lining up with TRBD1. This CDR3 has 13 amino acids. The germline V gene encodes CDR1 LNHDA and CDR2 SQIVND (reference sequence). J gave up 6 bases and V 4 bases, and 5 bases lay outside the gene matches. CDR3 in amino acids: CASSTRTGFEQYF. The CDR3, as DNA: TGTGCCAGTAGTACCAGGACAGGGTTCGAGCAGTACTTC.

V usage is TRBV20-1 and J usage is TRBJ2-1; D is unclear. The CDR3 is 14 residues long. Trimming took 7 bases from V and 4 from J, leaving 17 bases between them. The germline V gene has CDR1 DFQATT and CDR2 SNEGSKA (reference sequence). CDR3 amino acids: CSVLTTAVYNEQFF. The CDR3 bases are TGCAGTGTTCTGACGACGGCAGTTTACAATGAGCAGTTCTTC.

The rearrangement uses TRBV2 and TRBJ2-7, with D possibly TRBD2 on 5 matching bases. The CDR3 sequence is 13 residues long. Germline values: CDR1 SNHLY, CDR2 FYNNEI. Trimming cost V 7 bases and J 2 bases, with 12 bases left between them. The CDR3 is CASMDFSPYEQYF. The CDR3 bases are TGTGCCAGCATGGACTTCAGCCCCTACGAGCAGTACTTC.

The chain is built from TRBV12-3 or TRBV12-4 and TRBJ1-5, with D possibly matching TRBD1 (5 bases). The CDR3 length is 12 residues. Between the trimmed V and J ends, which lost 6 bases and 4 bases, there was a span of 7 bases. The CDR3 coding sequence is TGTGCCAGCAGGGGGACGAATCAGCCCCAGCATTTT. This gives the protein CASRGTNQPQHF.

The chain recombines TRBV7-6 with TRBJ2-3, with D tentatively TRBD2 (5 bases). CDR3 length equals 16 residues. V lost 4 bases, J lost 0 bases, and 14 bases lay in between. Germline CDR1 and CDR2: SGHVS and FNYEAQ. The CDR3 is CASSSGLITSTDTQYF. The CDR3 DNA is TGTGCCAGCAGCTCAGGACTGATAACTAGCACAGATACGCAGTATTTT.

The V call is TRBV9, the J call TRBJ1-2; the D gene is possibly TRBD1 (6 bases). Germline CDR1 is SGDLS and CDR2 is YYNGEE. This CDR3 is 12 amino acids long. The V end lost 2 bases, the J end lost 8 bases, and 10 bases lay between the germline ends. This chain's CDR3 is CASSVETGGYTF. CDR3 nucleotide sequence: TGTGCCAGCAGCGTTGAGACAGGCGGCTACACCTTC.

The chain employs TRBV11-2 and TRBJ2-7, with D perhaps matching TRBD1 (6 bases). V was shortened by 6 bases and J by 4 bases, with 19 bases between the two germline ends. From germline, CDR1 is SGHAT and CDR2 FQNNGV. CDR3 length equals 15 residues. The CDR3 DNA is TGTGCCAGCAGTAAATCAGGGGCCTATCCTTACGAGCAGTACTTC. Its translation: CASSKSGAYPYEQYF. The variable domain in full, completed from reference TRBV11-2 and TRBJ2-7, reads EAGVAQSPRYKIIEKRQSVAFWCNPISGHATLYWYQQILGQGPKLLIQFQNNGVVDDSQLPKDRFSAERLKGVDSTLKIQPAKLEDSAVYLCASSKSGAYPYEQYFGPGTRLTVT.

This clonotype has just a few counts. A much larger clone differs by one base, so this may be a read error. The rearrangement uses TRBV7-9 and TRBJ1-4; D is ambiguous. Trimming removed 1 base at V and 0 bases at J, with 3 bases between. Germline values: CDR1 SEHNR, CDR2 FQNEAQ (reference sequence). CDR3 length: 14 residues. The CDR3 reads CASSLDATNEKLFF. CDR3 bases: TGTGCCAGCAGCTTAGATGCAACTAATGAAAAACTGTTTTTT.

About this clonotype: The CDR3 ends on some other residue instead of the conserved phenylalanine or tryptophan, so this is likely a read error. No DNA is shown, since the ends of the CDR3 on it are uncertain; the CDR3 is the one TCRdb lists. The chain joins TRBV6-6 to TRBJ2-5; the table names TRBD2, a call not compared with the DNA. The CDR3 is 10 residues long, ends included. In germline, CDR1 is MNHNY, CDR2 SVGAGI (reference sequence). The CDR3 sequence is CASSPYHLAG.

DNA of the CDR3: TGTGCCAGCAGTGAAGCGCGGGTGGGTGAGCAGTTCTTC. It specifies CASSEARVGEQFF. The gene calls are TRBV2 and TRBJ2-1; a weak D match, TRBD2 (5 bases). This CDR3 contains 13 residues. V shed 0 bases and J shed 9 bases, with 9 bases lying between them. CDR1 and CDR2 from the germline V gene are SNHLY and FYNNEI.

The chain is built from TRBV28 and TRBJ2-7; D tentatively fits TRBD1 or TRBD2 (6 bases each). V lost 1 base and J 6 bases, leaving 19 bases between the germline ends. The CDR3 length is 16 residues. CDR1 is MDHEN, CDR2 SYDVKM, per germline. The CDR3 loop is CASSLSEAGSGAEQYF. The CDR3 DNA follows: TGTGCCAGCAGTTTATCCGAAGCCGGGTCGGGGGCCGAGCAGTACTTC.

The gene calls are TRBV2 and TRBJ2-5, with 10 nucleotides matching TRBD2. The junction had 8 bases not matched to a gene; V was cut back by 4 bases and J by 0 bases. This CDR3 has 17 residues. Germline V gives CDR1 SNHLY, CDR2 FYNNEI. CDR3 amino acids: CASSGGSGGLYQETQYF. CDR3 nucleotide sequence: TGTGCCAGCAGTGGCGGTAGCGGGGGGCTGTACCAAGAGACCCAGTACTTC. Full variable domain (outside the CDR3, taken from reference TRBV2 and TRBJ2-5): EPEVTQTPSHQVTQMGQEVILRCVPISNHLYFYWYRQILGQKVEFLVSFYNNEISEKSEIFDDQFSVERPDGSNFTLKIRSTKLEDSAMYFCASSGGSGGLYQETQYFGPGTRLLVL.

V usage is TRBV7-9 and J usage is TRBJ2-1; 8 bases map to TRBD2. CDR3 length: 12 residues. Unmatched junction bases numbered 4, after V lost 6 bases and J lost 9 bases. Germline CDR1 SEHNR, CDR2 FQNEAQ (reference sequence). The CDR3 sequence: CASSYLAGEQFF. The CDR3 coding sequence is TGTGCCAGCAGTTATCTAGCGGGTGAGCAGTTCTTC.

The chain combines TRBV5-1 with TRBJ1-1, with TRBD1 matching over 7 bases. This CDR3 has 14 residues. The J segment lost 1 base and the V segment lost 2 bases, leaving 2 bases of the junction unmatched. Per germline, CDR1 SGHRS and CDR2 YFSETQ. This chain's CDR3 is CASSFGQENTEAFF. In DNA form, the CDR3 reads TGCGCCAGCAGCTTTGGACAGGAGAACACTGAAGCTTTCTTT.

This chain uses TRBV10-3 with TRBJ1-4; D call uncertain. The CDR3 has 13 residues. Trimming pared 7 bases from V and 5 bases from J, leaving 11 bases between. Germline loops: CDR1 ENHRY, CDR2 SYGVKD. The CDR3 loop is CAITAELNEKLFF. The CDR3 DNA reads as TGTGCCATCACCGCGGAACTCAATGAAAAACTGTTTTTT.